This T cell receptor (beta chain) appears in the sequencing data of a study of T cells in tuberculosis. Using immunoSEQ multiplex PCR, the repertoire was profiled, and TCRdb retains in-frame clones only, with some absent. The sample contains 40,000 to 50,000 clones, 95% of which appear only once. Germline CDR1 is SQVTM and CDR2 is ANQGSEA. Trimming stripped 6 bases from V and 4 bases from J, with 12 bases between. CDR3 length equals 12 residues. The gene calls are TRBV29-1 and TRBJ1-1; no reliable D call. Sequencing input: PBMCs. The TCR sequence derives from a donor aged 10-35 years with latent tuberculosis or without tuberculosis infection. The CDR3 reads CSVARGGTEAFF. The CDR3 DNA reads TGCAGCGTCGCTCGGGGTGGCACTGAAGCTTTCTTT.